The table lists the clone carrying this TCR beta chain with a few counts. Its matching antigen is unknown. The data were obtained in a study of shared clonotypes between healthy human individuals. At the level of the study: The cohort had two women and three men, ages 18 to 49.

The authors loaded about 200 ng DNA, tens of thousands of T cell genomes, into sorted-subset replicate PCRs. Repertoires were generated with immunoSEQ multiplex PCR, while TCRdb's copy carries only in-frame clones and drops some. The sample yields almost 750,000 clones, about two thirds seen once. Study results and caveats: Genetic and exposure-history diversity was limited by the small donor number. Investigators collected only blood, and repertoires in tissues likely differ.

The V and J ends lost 3 bases and 2 bases respectively, with 15 bases between them. CDR3 length: 16 amino acids. In germline, CDR1 is SEHNR, CDR2 FQNEAQ (reference sequence). The V and J genes are TRBV7-9 and TRBJ2-3; D unresolved. The sample taken for sequencing was memory CD4+ T cells sorted from blood. Subset indicated: CD45RA-negative fraction. The TCR sequence derives from a woman in her thirties in good health. The CDR3 loop is CASSLSLQFDTDTQYF. Here the CDR3 DNA reads TGTGCCAGCAGCTTGAGTCTCCAGTTTGACACAGATACGCAGTATTTT.